A single sample is the source of the 9 T cell receptor beta chains below, sequenced in a study of PD-1 blockade in classical Hodgkin lymphoma. Profiling relied on immunoSEQ multiplex PCR, and the TCRdb table lists in-frame clones only, not all of them. The sample shows about 23,000 clones, roughly 88% of them seen only once. Time point meaning: cycle 4 day 1 (C4D1), after five to seven weeks of nivolumab. Relapses following autologous stem cell transplantation were seen in all patients, with brentuximab vedotin exposure varying. Sequencing was performed on peripheral blood mononuclear cells (PBMCs), taken before the fourth cycle of nivolumab. These receptors originate from a human donor with classical Hodgkin lymphoma.

The chain uses TRBV7-9 and TRBJ1-4; D is uncertain. The germline CDR1 and CDR2 sequences are SEHNR and FQNEAQ (reference sequence). Trimming stripped 2 bases from V and 8 bases from J, with 12 bases between. The CDR3 contains 14 residues. The CDR3 sequence: CASSLSGLGEKLFF. CDR3 bases: TGTGCCAGCAGCTTATCGGGGTTGGGAGAAAAACTGTTTTTT.

This chain connects TRBV29-1 to TRBJ2-3; D gene unclear. The CDR3 sequence is 13 residues long. V lost 4 bases and J lost 2, with 10 bases in between. Germline CDR1 SQVTM, CDR2 ANQGSEA. The DNA of the CDR3 is TGCAGCGTTGCCGCGGAAAACACAGATACGCAGTATTTT. Amino acids: CSVAAENTDTQYF.

The gene calls are TRBV10-1 and TRBJ2-1; D not certain. Germline V gene lookup returns CDR1 WNHNN and CDR2 SYGVQD (reference sequence). The CDR3 is 15 amino acids. V lost 3 bases to trimming and J lost 0 bases, with 9 bases between them. DNA of the CDR3: TGCGCCAGCAGTGAAATGGGTCGCTCCTACAATGAGCAGTTCTTC. Its protein product is CASSEMGRSYNEQFF.

J is TRBJ2-1 and V is TRBV5-4; weak D call: TRBD2 (6 bases). Germline CDR1 SGHNT, CDR2 YYREEE (reference sequence). V lost 2 bases to trimming and J lost 6 bases, with 15 bases between them. The CDR3 is made up of 15 amino acids. CDR3 sequence (DNA): TGTGCCAGCAGCTTCGGAGGGGCACAGGCCAATGAGCAGTTCTTC. This translates into CASSFGGAQANEQFF.

The chain employs TRBV7-2 and TRBJ1-1; TRBD1 might be the D (5 bases). CDR1 is SGHTA and CDR2 is FQGNSA in the germline V gene. V dropped 0 bases and J dropped 5 bases, with 10 bases sitting between them. The CDR3 is made up of 14 amino acids. The CDR3 coding sequence is TGTGCCAGCAGCTTAGCAGTAGGGGATACTGAAGCTTTCTTT. Encoded protein: CASSLAVGDTEAFF.

The genes are TRBV7-6 and TRBJ2-7; a possible D gene is TRBD1 (6 bases). This CDR3 has 13 amino acids. CDR1 is SGHVS, CDR2 FNYEAQ, per germline. Trimming left V 1 base short and J 7 bases short, with 11 bases between. CDR3 nucleotide sequence: TGTGCCAGCAGCTTAGACAGGGAAGGAGAGCAGTACTTC. Amino acid sequence: CASSLDREGEQYF.

This chain connects TRBV18 to TRBJ2-5, with no clear D. V was shortened by 3 bases and J by 4 bases, with 9 bases between the two germline ends. The CDR3 has 13 residues. The V gene's germline CDR1 is KGHSH and CDR2 LQKENI. CDR3 sequence reads: CASSPLHTETQYF. CDR3 DNA: TGTGCCAGCTCACCTCTACACACAGAGACCCAGTACTTC.

The V gene is TRBV2, the J gene TRBJ2-3, with D maybe TRBD1 (6 bases). Germline values: CDR1 SNHLY, CDR2 FYNNEI. The CDR3 length is 13 residues. With 9 bases removed from V and 3 bases from J, the gap between germline ends came to 13 bases. Written as DNA, the CDR3 is TGTGCCAGTAAGACAGGAGGAACAGATACGCAGTATTTT. It is translated as CASKTGGTDTQYF.

The genes are TRBV18 and TRBJ2-1; no clear D gene. CDR1 KGHSH and CDR2 LQKENI come from the germline V gene. The V and J ends lost 0 bases and 3 bases respectively, with 6 bases between them. This CDR3 is 14 amino acids long. The CDR3 reads CASSPPPDYNEQFF. The CDR3 DNA sequence: TGTGCCAGCTCACCACCTCCGGACTACAATGAGCAGTTCTTC.